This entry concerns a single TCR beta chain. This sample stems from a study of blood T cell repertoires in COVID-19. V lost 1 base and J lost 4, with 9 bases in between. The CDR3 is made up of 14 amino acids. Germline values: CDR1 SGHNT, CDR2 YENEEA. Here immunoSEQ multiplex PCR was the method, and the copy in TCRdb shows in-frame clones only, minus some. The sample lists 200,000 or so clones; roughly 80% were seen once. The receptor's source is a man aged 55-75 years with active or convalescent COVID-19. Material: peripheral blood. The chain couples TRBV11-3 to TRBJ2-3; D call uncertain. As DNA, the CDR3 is TGTGCCAGCAGCTTAGGGGCAGTGTCAGATACGCAGTATTTT. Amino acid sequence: CASSLGAVSDTQYF. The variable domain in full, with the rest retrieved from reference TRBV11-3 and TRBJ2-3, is EAGVVQSPRYKIIEKKQPVAFWCNPISGHNTLYWYLQNLGQGPELLIRYENEEAVDDSQLPKDRFSAERLKGVDSTLKIQPAELGDSAVYLCASSLGAVSDTQYFGPGTRLTVL.